The clone carrying this TCR beta chain was observed at least ten times. Antigen unknown. Building of the TCR beta libraries involved iRepertoire HTBI primers and Arm-PCR of CDR3 regions. Via MiXCR, TCRdb re-called the multiplex PCR reads, giving one row per CDR3 protein. The sample has over 400,000 distinct CDR3 sequences; roughly 15% are singletons. Time point described: newly diagnosed GD, antithyroid drugs for less than 3 months. The TCR library used RNA extracted from PBMCs. This sample was taken from a study of regulatory T cells in long-lasting Graves disease. Study-wide results and limits: Preferential use of TRBV28, TRBJ1-2 and TRBJ2-5 was seen in persistent disease.

Germline CDR1 reads MNHEY; CDR2 reads SVGAGI. There are 15 residues in the CDR3. The ends were cut back, 0 bases at V and 4 bases at J, with 12 bases in the middle. This sample also appeared in a second study, on T cells in Graves' hyperthyroidism and ophthalmopathy. According to that study: The model foresaw ophthalmopathy a median roughly 6.5 months prior to onset.

This clonotype was sampled from a woman aged 45-65 years with Graves disease. The sample in question was peripheral blood mononuclear cells (PBMCs), obtained at new diagnosis, from a patient treated with antithyroid drugs. This sequence joins TRBV6-5 and TRBJ1-2; D remains unclear. CDR3 sequence reads: CASSYSEQVRYGYTF. The CDR3 coding sequence is TGTGCCAGCAGTTACTCGGAGCAGGTGCGCTATGGCTACACCTTC.